Presented here are 25 T cell receptor beta chains from one specimen sequenced in a study of blood T cell repertoires in COVID-19. Clones were sequenced by immunoSEQ multiplex PCR, and TCRdb holds only the in-frame ones, with some missing. The sample carries under 100,000 clones, around 87% recorded once. Material for sequencing was peripheral blood. The source of these receptors is a human donor in a cohort sampled during active COVID-19.

V gene TRBV9 combines with J gene TRBJ2-7, with 12 nucleotides matching TRBD2. The V segment lost 3 bases and the J segment 3 bases; nucleotides outside the gene matches: 4. Germline V gene lookup returns CDR1 SGDLS and CDR2 YYNGEE. The CDR3 loop spans 15 amino acids. Here the CDR3 reads CASSAEGLAGYEQYF. DNA for the CDR3: TGTGCCAGCAGCGCGGAGGGACTAGCGGGCTACGAGCAGTACTTC.

V gene TRBV25-1 combines with J gene TRBJ1-3; the D gene is possibly TRBD1 (5 bases). The CDR3 has 18 residues. The ends were cut back, 1 base at V and 0 bases at J, with 16 bases in the middle. Per the germline V gene, CDR1 is MGHDK and CDR2 is SYGVNS. The CDR3 coding sequence is TGTGCCAGCAGTGAATTGGGGCAGGGCAGAACCTCTGGAAACACCATATATTTT. Residues: CASSELGQGRTSGNTIYF.

The gene calls are TRBV10-3 and TRBJ1-2, with 8 bases fitting TRBD1. The CDR3 sequence is 14 residues long. Germline CDR1 is ENHRY and CDR2 is SYGVKD. Unmatched junction bases numbered 3, after V lost 0 bases and J lost 6 bases. The CDR3 loop is CAISESTGGHGYTF. CDR3 nucleotides: TGTGCCATCAGTGAGTCAACAGGGGGTCATGGCTACACCTTC.

This chain connects TRBV6-1 to TRBJ1-6; no definite D call. CDR3 length: 15 residues. The germline V gene encodes CDR1 MNHNS and CDR2 SASEGT. V was clipped by 1 base and J by 7 bases, with 11 bases between them. CDR3 bases: TGTGCCAGCAGTGAAGGCTCCTACCCAAATTCACCCCTCCACTTT. It translates to CASSEGSYPNSPLHF.

The chain links TRBV30 to TRBJ1-6; 8 bases match TRBD1. Germline values: CDR1 GTSNPN, CDR2 SVGIG (reference sequence). There are 15 residues in the CDR3. V trimming: 5 bases; J trimming: 4 bases; junction bases outside the gene matches: 7. CDR3 amino acids: CAWAQGAGYNSPLHF. The CDR3 DNA follows: TGTGCCTGGGCCCAGGGGGCGGGATATAATTCACCCCTCCACTTT.

The chain's CDR3 is CASSRGALGRPQHF. The CDR3 coding sequence is TGTGCCAGCAGTCGGGGGGCCCTCGGGAGGCCCCAGCATTTT. The chain combines TRBV6-2 or TRBV6-3 with TRBJ1-5, with D perhaps matching TRBD1 (6 bases). From germline, CDR1 is MNHEY and CDR2 SVGEGT. V gave up 5 bases and J gave up 9 bases, with 17 bases separating them. The CDR3 totals 14 residues.

The chain combines TRBV7-6 with TRBJ2-7, with D possibly TRBD1 on 5 matching bases. The CDR3 consists of 15 residues. V was clipped by 4 bases and J by 2 bases, with 15 bases between them. Germline-derived CDR1 and CDR2 are SGHVS and FNYEAQ. In DNA, the CDR3 is TGTGCCAGCAGCTCCCAAGGGGCAGGTCCCTACGAGCAGTACTTC. This encodes CASSSQGAGPYEQYF.

This clone has just a few counts. The chain uses TRBV11-3 and TRBJ1-1, with D possibly being TRBD1 (5 bases). CDR3 length: 13 amino acids. The germline V and J ends were trimmed by 1 base and 6 bases, with 9 bases remaining between them. Germline loops: CDR1 SGHNT, CDR2 YENEEA. Here the CDR3 DNA reads TGTGCCAGCAGCTTAGGGGGGGTGGCTGAAGCTTTCTTT. This gives the protein CASSLGGVAEAFF.

The rearrangement links TRBV2 to TRBJ1-6; D call uncertain. V shed 11 bases and J shed 10 bases, with 24 bases lying between them. Germline CDR1 reads SNHLY; CDR2 reads FYNNEI. The CDR3 is 15 residues long. The DNA for the CDR3 is TGTGCCGGGTCTTCCGGGGTCCCCAGGAGATCACCCCTCCACTTT. It yields the protein CAGSSGVPRRSPLHF.

V gene TRBV5-8 combines with J gene TRBJ1-2; D may be TRBD1 (5 bases). Deletions cut 4 bases from V and 4 bases from J, with 23 bases between. The CDR3 covers 17 residues. Germline CDR1 and CDR2: SGHTS and YDEGEE. CDR3 sequence: CASSKGGAGRFVYGYTF. CDR3 nucleotides: TGTGCCAGCAGCAAAGGTGGGGCAGGGCGATTCGTCTATGGCTACACCTTC.

The table lists this clone with a count of one. The chain couples TRBV5-1 to TRBJ2-3; D not certain. The V gene's germline CDR1 is SGHRS and CDR2 YFSETQ. The V end was cut by 4 bases, the J end by 2 bases, with 11 bases between. The CDR3 spans 14 residues. CDR3 amino acids: CASSVQRYTDTQYF. DNA for the CDR3: TGCGCCAGCAGCGTACAGAGATACACAGATACGCAGTATTTT.

The chain is built from TRBV3-1 (or the pseudogene TRBV3-2) and TRBJ1-2, with D possibly matching TRBD1 (6 bases). Trimming took off 4 bases at V and 6 bases at J, with 15 bases between the two ends. CDR1 LGHDT and CDR2 YNNKEL come from the germline V gene (reference sequence). The CDR3 length is 14 residues. The CDR3: CASSRDMGFDGYTF. CDR3 nucleotides: TGTGCCAGCAGCCGGGACATGGGGTTTGATGGCTACACCTTC.

The rearrangement joins TRBV6-1 to TRBJ1-4; D gene uncertain. Germline CDR1 and CDR2: MNHNS and SASEGT. The CDR3 runs to 15 residues. V was clipped by 3 bases and J by 3 bases, with 11 bases between them. This CDR3 reads CASSDLVTANEKLFF. The CDR3 DNA is TGTGCCAGCAGTGATCTGGTTACGGCTAATGAAAAACTGTTTTTT.

The DNA of the CDR3 is TGTGCCAGCAGCTTGGCAAAGCTAGCTGGGGAGACCCAGTACTTC. It codes for CASSLAKLAGETQYF. The chain joins TRBV5-5 to TRBJ2-5, with a possible D match to TRBD2 (5 bases). Trimming pared 0 bases from V and 5 bases from J, leaving 14 bases between. Germline values: CDR1 SGHKS, CDR2 YYEKEE (reference sequence). The CDR3 sequence is 15 residues long.

The chain uses TRBV28 and TRBJ1-2; D gene unclear. The CDR3 is made up of 10 amino acids. Germline V gene lookup returns CDR1 MDHEN and CDR2 SYDVKM. Trimming pared 6 bases from V and 8 bases from J, leaving 7 bases between. In DNA form, the CDR3 reads TGTGCCAGCAGGTCACAGGGCTACACCTTC. Amino acid sequence: CASRSQGYTF.

The chain couples TRBV19 to TRBJ2-2, with D possibly TRBD2 on 7 matching bases. The CDR3 sequence is 17 residues long. V lost 6 bases to trimming and J lost 3 bases, with 20 bases between them. The germline CDR1 and CDR2 sequences are LNHDA and SQIVND (reference sequence). The CDR3 coding sequence is TGTGCCAGTAGAACGGGGAGGGGGACTAAGGACACCGGGGAGCTGTTTTTT. Protein product: CASRTGRGTKDTGELFF.

This chain uses TRBV2 with TRBJ2-1; unclear D gene. Germline V gene lookup returns CDR1 SNHLY and CDR2 FYNNEI. This CDR3 comprises 15 residues. The V end was cut by 3 bases, the J end by 4 bases, with 13 bases between. This chain's CDR3 is CASSDFRNSYNEQFF. Here the CDR3 DNA reads TGTGCCAGCAGTGATTTTCGAAATAGTTACAATGAGCAGTTCTTC.

Written as DNA, the CDR3 is TGCGCCAGCAGCTTGGCCCTCACAGGGGATGAGCAGTACTTC. This translates into CASSLALTGDEQYF. The rearrangement joins TRBV5-1 to TRBJ2-7; 7 bases are shared with TRBD1. Losses at the gene ends were 0 bases for V and 7 bases for J; bases not matched to a gene: 7. Germline assignment: CDR1 SGHRS and CDR2 YFSETQ. This CDR3 comprises 14 residues. The variable domain in full, with the rest retrieved from reference TRBV5-1 and TRBJ2-7, is KAGVTQTPRYLIKTRGQQVTLSCSPISGHRSVSWYQQTPGQGLQFLFEYFSETQRNKGNFPGRFSGRQFSNSRSEMNVSTLELGDSALYLCASSLALTGDEQYFGPGTRLTVT.

V and J are TRBV14 and TRBJ2-2; tentative D call: TRBD2 (6 bases). V dropped 1 base and J dropped 2 bases, with 8 bases sitting between them. The V gene's germline CDR1 is SGHDN and CDR2 FVKESK. The CDR3 is 15 residues long. The CDR3 protein is CASSQVGGNTGELFF. The CDR3 DNA reads as TGTGCCAGCAGCCAAGTGGGGGGAAACACCGGGGAGCTGTTTTTT.

The V and J genes are TRBV6-2 or TRBV6-3 and TRBJ2-4; 7 bases line up with TRBD1. The CDR3 is made up of 15 amino acids. Germline CDR1 reads MNHEY; CDR2 reads SVGEGT. The junction had 2 bases not matched to a gene; V was cut back by 2 bases and J by 1 base. The CDR3 region has the DNA TGTGCCAGCAGTTACGAGGGGGCGGCCAAAAACATTCAGTACTTC. Its translation: CASSYEGAAKNIQYF.

The chain employs TRBV19 and TRBJ2-3, with 7 nucleotides matching TRBD1. The CDR3 extends over 14 amino acids. V shed 4 bases and J 0 bases; nucleotides not matched to a gene: 1. CDR1 is LNHDA, CDR2 SQIVND, per germline (reference sequence). The CDR3 region is CASSRDRSTDTQYF. In DNA form, the CDR3 reads TGTGCCAGTAGTAGGGACAGAAGCACAGATACGCAGTATTTT.

The chain recombines TRBV18 with TRBJ2-1, with 7 bases fitting TRBD2. Germline CDR1 and CDR2: KGHSH and LQKENI. The V gene end was trimmed by 2 bases and the J gene end by 7 bases; junction bases not matched to a gene: 11. The CDR3 covers 16 residues. For the CDR3, the DNA is TGTGCCAGCTCACCATTTAGTCTAGCGGTAAAGAATGAGCAGTTCTTC. Translation gives CASSPFSLAVKNEQFF.

The J gene is TRBJ1-6, the V gene TRBV11-2; 9 bases fit TRBD1. V dropped 3 bases and J dropped 10; count of bases not matched to a gene: 4. This CDR3 spans 14 amino acids. Germline CDR1 and CDR2: SGHAT and FQNNGV. For the CDR3, the DNA is TGTGCCAGCAGCTTCGAGGACAGGGGATCACCCCTCCACTTT. Amino acids: CASSFEDRGSPLHF.

V and J are TRBV9 and TRBJ1-3; 8 nucleotides line up with TRBD1. CDR1 SGDLS and CDR2 YYNGEE come from the germline V gene. The junction had 11 bases not matched to a gene; V was cut back by 3 bases and J by 3 bases. This CDR3 is built from 17 residues. CDR3 bases: TGTGCCAGCAGCGAGACCCACAGGGGGATCTTTGGAAACACCATATATTTT. Encoded protein: CASSETHRGIFGNTIYF.

The chain carries TRBV15 and TRBJ1-4; TRBD1 matches at 9 bases. Unmatched junction bases numbered 8, after V lost 5 bases and J lost 7 bases. The length of the CDR3 is 15 residues. Germline V CDR1 and CDR2: LNHNV, YYDKDF (reference sequence). Here the CDR3 reads CATSRTGGQGEKLFF. The DNA of the CDR3 is TGTGCCACCAGCCGAACAGGGGGCCAGGGTGAAAAACTGTTTTTT.